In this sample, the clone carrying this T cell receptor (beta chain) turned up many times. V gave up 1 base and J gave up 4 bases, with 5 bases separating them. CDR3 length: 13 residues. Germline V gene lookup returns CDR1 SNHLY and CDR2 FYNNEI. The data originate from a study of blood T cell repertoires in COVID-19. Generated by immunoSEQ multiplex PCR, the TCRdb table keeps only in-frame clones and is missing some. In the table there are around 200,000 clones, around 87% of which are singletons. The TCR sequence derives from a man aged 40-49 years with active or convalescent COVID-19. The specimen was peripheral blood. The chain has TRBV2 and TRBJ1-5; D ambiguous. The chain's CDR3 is CASSEGGNQPQHF. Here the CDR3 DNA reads TGTGCCAGCAGTGAAGGAGGGAATCAGCCCCAGCATTTT.